Below are 18 T cell receptor beta chains sequenced from a single sample in a study of metastatic and nonmetastatic thyroid tumors. TCRdb re-called clones from the PCR reads using MiXCR. The sample carries 37,000 or so clones, about a sixth recorded once. Every patient underwent thyroid surgery untreated. What was sequenced was blood. Source of these receptors: a female donor with papillary thyroid cancer or a benign thyroid nodule (not recorded which). Some clones in this sample may be carry-over from other donors' samples.

In its sample, this clone was seen many times. The chain is built from TRBV4-3 and TRBJ2-3, with 15 bases matching TRBD2. J was trimmed by 0 bases and V by 4 bases; bases with no gene match: 8. This CDR3 is built from 19 residues. The germline gives CDR1 LGHNA, CDR2 YSLEER. CDR3 nucleotides: TGCGCCAGCAGCCGAGGACTAGCGGGGGGGTTCCCTAGCACAGATACGCAGTATTTT. Translation: CASSRGLAGGFPSTDTQYF.

This clone was counted at least ten times. The chain employs TRBV28 and TRBJ2-1; perhaps TRBD1 as D (6 bases). The CDR3 runs 13 residues. Germline V gene sequence: CDR1 MDHEN, CDR2 SYDVKM. The ends were cut back, 5 bases at V and 10 bases at J, with 15 bases in the middle. The CDR3 protein is CASSLWGDREQFF. For the CDR3, the DNA is TGTGCCAGCAGTCTGTGGGGAGACAGGGAGCAGTTCTTC.

Concerning this clone: A junction boundary mismatches the germline segment, possibly from a read error. The same CDR3 can be traced to other DNA sequences in this sample. This CDR3 reads CSAPHLLSTGSDTQYF. DNA for the CDR3: TGCAGTGCCCCCCACCTGCTTTCTACTGGGTCAGATACTCAGTATTTT. The chain employs TRBV20-1 and TRBJ2-3; D remains unclear. This CDR3 region has 16 residues. CDR1 and CDR2 from the germline V gene are DFQATT and SNEGSKA (reference sequence).

For this clone: The junction departs from the called germline gene at one end, perhaps through a read error. J is TRBJ1-5 and V is TRBV30; weak D call: TRBD1 (6 bases). Per the germline V gene, CDR1 is GTSNPN and CDR2 is SVGIG (reference sequence). This CDR3 spans 17 amino acids. The DNA for the CDR3 is TGTGCCTGGAGTGTGGGGGGACATTCATATAGCAGTCAGCCCCAGCATTTT. Translating it yields CAWSVGGHSYSSQPQHF.

This clone came up many times. The CDR3: CASSMGQRDSPLHF. The CDR3 region has the DNA TGTGCCAGTAGTATGGGACAGAGAGATTCACCCCTCCACTTT. This rearrangement joins TRBV19 to TRBJ1-6; 7 bases match TRBD1. Germline V lookup: CDR1 LNHDA, CDR2 SQIVND (reference sequence). With 3 bases clipped from V and 8 bases from J, the junction kept 4 bases outside the gene matches. The CDR3 is 14 residues long.

This clone was observed at least ten times. The J gene is TRBJ2-7, the V gene TRBV19; 13 positions agree with TRBD2. The trim removed 5 bases at V and 2 bases at J, leaving 3 bases unmatched. The V gene's germline CDR1 is LNHDA and CDR2 SQIVND (reference sequence). This CDR3 comprises 15 residues. The DNA for the CDR3 is TGTGCCAGTAGTGCGGGGACTAGCGGGACCTACGAGCAGTACTTC. Translating gives CASSAGTSGTYEQYF.

This clone was observed at least ten times. V gene TRBV6-1 combines with J gene TRBJ1-4; possibly TRBD1 for D (5 bases). Trimming took 4 bases from V and 0 from J, leaving 12 bases between them. CDR3 length: 16 residues. Per the germline V gene, CDR1 is MNHNS and CDR2 is SASEGT. The CDR3 sequence is CASSGRDSATNEKLFF. The CDR3 DNA sequence: TGTGCCAGCAGTGGCCGGGACTCCGCAACTAATGAAAAACTGTTTTTT.

This clone was seen many times. This sequence joins TRBV10-3 and TRBJ2-2; 12 bases map to TRBD2. This CDR3 has 16 amino acids. Trimming removed 4 bases from V and 5 bases from J; junction bases left unmatched: 5. The germline V gene has CDR1 ENHRY and CDR2 SYGVKD. The CDR3 spells CAISATSGSGTGELFF. The CDR3 DNA reads TGTGCCATCAGTGCGACTAGCGGGAGTGGTACCGGGGAGCTGTTTTTT.

This chain joins TRBV9 and TRBJ1-1; D is undetermined. V was clipped by 4 bases and J by 3 bases, with 10 bases between them. Germline loops: CDR1 SGDLS, CDR2 YYNGEE. The CDR3 length is 13 residues. This CDR3 is CASSPTLDTEAFF. CDR3 nucleotides: TGTGCCAGCAGCCCCACGTTGGACACTGAAGCTTTCTTT.

This clone was observed many times. The chain has TRBV7-6 and TRBJ2-6, with 8 bases identical to TRBD1. V lost 5 bases and J lost 4; bases outside the gene matches: 4. This CDR3 has 15 residues. Per the germline V gene, CDR1 is SGHVS and CDR2 is FNYEAQ. The CDR3 protein is CASSPGGAGANVLTF. The CDR3 coding sequence is TGTGCCAGCAGCCCAGGGGGCGCCGGGGCCAACGTCCTGACTTTC. The variable domain in full, completed from reference TRBV7-6 and TRBJ2-6, reads GAGVSQSPRYKVTKRGQDVALRCDPISGHVSLYWYRQALGQGPEFLTYFNYEAQQDKSGLPNDRFSAERPEGSISTLTIQRTEQRDSAMYRCASSPGGAGANVLTFGAGSRLTVL.

There are many counts of this clone. The junction departs from the called germline gene at one end, perhaps through a read error. Other nucleotide sequences in the sample specify the same CDR3. V and J are TRBV7-3 and TRBJ2-1; the D gene is possibly TRBD2 (6 bases). The CDR3 covers 13 residues. Germline values: CDR1 SGHTA, CDR2 FQGTGA. CDR3 protein: CASSLTSSNEQFF. In DNA form, the CDR3 reads TGTGCCAGTAGCTTGACTAGTTCGAATGAGCAGTTCTTC.

This clone has a count of ten or more. The chain has TRBV4-1 and TRBJ1-5, with D unclear. The V and J ends lost 4 bases and 4 bases respectively, with 17 bases between them. Germline V gives CDR1 MGHRA, CDR2 YSYEKL. The CDR3 sequence is 16 residues long. The CDR3 sequence: CASSPQSAGANQPQHF. The CDR3 DNA sequence: TGCGCCAGCAGCCCACAGTCCGCGGGAGCAAATCAGCCCCAGCATTTT.

This clone has more than one count but fewer than ten. This chain connects TRBV6-2 or TRBV6-3 to TRBJ1-2; TRBD1 agrees at 9 bases. This CDR3 has 16 residues. Germline V gives CDR1 MNHEY, CDR2 SVGEGT. The trim removed 4 bases at V and 8 bases at J, leaving 14 bases unmatched. CDR3 sequence: CASSSPWTGEPGGYTF. The CDR3 DNA reads TGTGCCAGCAGTTCCCCGTGGACAGGGGAGCCGGGAGGCTACACCTTC.

Ten or more counts support this clone. An end of the junction differs from the germline gene, which may be a read error. The chain uses TRBV7-7 and TRBJ2-5, with D perhaps TRBD1 or TRBD2 (5 bases each). This CDR3 contains 16 residues. Germline V lookup: CDR1 SSHAT, CDR2 FNYEAQ (reference sequence). The CDR3 is CASSPTGGAIQETQYF. CDR3 coding DNA: TGTGCTAGCAGCCCCACTGGGGGTGCGATCCAAGAGACCCAGTACTTC.

This clone was recorded at least ten times. This chain uses TRBV3-1 with TRBJ2-3; D remains ambiguous. This CDR3 has 16 amino acids. Trimming left V 5 bases short and J 2 bases short, with 17 bases between. Germline assignment: CDR1 LGHDT and CDR2 YNNKEL (reference sequence). This chain's CDR3 is CASSAAATLTTDTQYF. CDR3 bases: TGTGCCAGCAGCGCGGCGGCTACCCTCACCACAGATACGCAGTATTTT.

This clone occurred many times. The gene calls are TRBV4-1 and TRBJ1-1; D unclear. This CDR3 comprises 16 residues. The V end was cut by 5 bases, the J end by 7 bases, with 23 bases between. Looked up from germline, CDR1 is MGHRA and CDR2 is YSYEKL. CDR3 protein: CASSDGPSRPANEAFF. For the CDR3, the DNA is TGCGCCAGCAGCGACGGACCGAGCAGACCCGCAAATGAAGCTTTCTTT.

The chain joins TRBV5-1 to TRBJ1-2; 7 bases agree with TRBD1. The germline CDR1 and CDR2 sequences are SGHRS and YFSETQ. CDR3 length: 16 residues. V gave up 3 bases and J gave up 4 bases; unmatched junction bases: 12. CDR3: CASSSGQASTIYGYTF. In DNA, the CDR3 is TGCGCCAGCAGCTCAGGACAGGCCTCCACCATCTATGGCTACACCTTC. The full variable domain, with the rest looked up from reference TRBV5-1 and TRBJ1-2, is KAGVTQTPRYLIKTRGQQVTLSCSPISGHRSVSWYQQTPGQGLQFLFEYFSETQRNKGNFPGRFSGRQFSNSRSEMNVSTLELGDSALYLCASSSGQASTIYGYTFGSGTRLTVV.

This clone was seen at least ten times. The gene calls are TRBV28 and TRBJ2-2; D may be TRBD2 (6 bases). V was pared by 10 bases and J by 0 bases, with 15 bases between. The CDR3 runs 15 residues. CDR1 MDHEN and CDR2 SYDVKM come from the germline V gene. CDR3 sequence reads: CATSTGAPNTGELFF. As DNA, the CDR3 is TGTGCCACCTCGACGGGAGCGCCGAACACCGGGGAGCTGTTTTTT.